This TCR beta chain was recorded in a study of cytomegalovirus exposure and HLA in healthy donors. Study outcomes and limitations: The tendency of first-cohort TCR clusters to co-occur in the 120 or so validation repertoires was the finding of a later analysis. Reportedly, cytomegalovirus status was diagnosed with high sensitivity and specificity. Cytomegalovirus-associated TCR beta chains were listed, numbering 164.

Produced via immunoSEQ multiplex PCR; TCRdb's table is partial and in-frame only. Of 200,000 to 250,000 clones in the sample, around 86% are singletons; the top ten hold 1.5% to 2.5%. This clone occurred once. Its antigen is unknown. The V and J ends lost 5 bases and 6 bases, in that order; junction bases with no gene match: 9. The germline gives CDR1 PRHDT, CDR2 FYEKMQ (reference sequence). CDR3 length equals 14 residues. What was sequenced was PBMCs. This TCR was recovered from a woman between 18 and 29 years old in good health and CMV-seropositive. This rearrangement joins TRBV13 to TRBJ1-2; 7 bases fit TRBD1. As DNA, the CDR3 is TGTGCCAGCAGCCTGATCAGGGGGGCGGATGGCTACACCTTC. Translated: CASSLIRGADGYTF.